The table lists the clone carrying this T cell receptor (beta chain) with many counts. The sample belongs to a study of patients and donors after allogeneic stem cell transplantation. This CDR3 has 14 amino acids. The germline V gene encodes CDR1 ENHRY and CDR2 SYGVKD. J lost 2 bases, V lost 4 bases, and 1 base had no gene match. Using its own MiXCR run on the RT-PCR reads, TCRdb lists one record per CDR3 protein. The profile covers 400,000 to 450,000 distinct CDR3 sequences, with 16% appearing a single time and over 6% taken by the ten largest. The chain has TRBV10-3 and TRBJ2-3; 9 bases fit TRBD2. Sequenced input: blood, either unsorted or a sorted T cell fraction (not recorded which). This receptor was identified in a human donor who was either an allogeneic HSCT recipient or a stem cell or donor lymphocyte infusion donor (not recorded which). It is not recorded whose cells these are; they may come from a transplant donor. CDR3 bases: TGTGCCATCAGTGCTAGCGGGACCACAGATACGCAGTATTTT. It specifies CAISASGTTDTQYF.